Listed below are T cell receptor beta chains from one sample, sequenced in a study of T cells in Graves' hyperthyroidism and ophthalmopathy. TCRdb used MiXCR to reprocess the multiplex PCR reads, holding one entry per CDR3 protein. This repertoire shows 550,000 to 600,000 distinct CDR3 sequences, 16% found once; its top ten account for 15% to 20%. Sequenced sample: blood. Receptors were obtained from a woman younger than 30 with Graves' hyperthyroidism. CDR3s include the opening cysteine and the closing phenylalanine or tryptophan. The order of the fields is clone size, D gene, V gene, J gene, CDR3 protein, CDR3 DNA. A D gene is named only where the DNA matches it firmly. The size entry is marked missing in some rows and otherwise reads once, few, many or a size class.

abundance: many; d_gene: NA; v_gene: TRBV28; j_gene: TRBJ2-7; CDR3aa: CASSRIYYEQYF; CDR3nt: TGTGCCAGCAGCCGAATTTACTACGAGCAGTACTTC
abundance: few; d_gene: NA; v_gene: TRBV24-1; j_gene: TRBJ2-2; CDR3aa: CATSGRLNTGELFF; CDR3nt: TGTGCCACCAGTGGGCGGCTGAACACCGGGGAGCTGTTTTTT
abundance: few; d_gene: NA; v_gene: TRBV4-1; j_gene: TRBJ2-7; CDR3aa: CASSLRLTRGLDEQYF; CDR3nt: TGCGCCAGCAGCCTCCGATTGACTCGCGGTTTGGACGAGCAGTACTTC
abundance: many; d_gene: NA; v_gene: TRBV24-1; j_gene: TRBJ2-3; CDR3aa: CATSGGTGSTDTQYF; CDR3nt: TGTGCCACCAGTGGGGGTACAGGGAGCACAGATACGCAGTATTTT
abundance: NA; d_gene: TRBD1; v_gene: TRBV6-5; j_gene: TRBJ1-2; CDR3aa: CASSYSTGTGFGYTF; CDR3nt: TGTGCCAGCAGTTACTCTACCGGGACAGGGTTCGGCTACACCTTC
abundance: NA; d_gene: NA; v_gene: TRBV7-9; j_gene: TRBJ1-2; CDR3aa: CASSDWEGLGYYSYTF; CDR3nt: TGTGCCAGCAGCGACTGGGAGGGTTTAGGGTACTATAGCTACACCTTC
abundance: many; d_gene: TRBD1; v_gene: TRBV10-1; j_gene: TRBJ2-7; CDR3aa: CASSLGQGPSYEQYF; CDR3nt: TGCGCCAGCAGCCTCGGACAGGGCCCCTCCTACGAGCAGTACTTC
abundance: few; d_gene: NA; v_gene: TRBV27; j_gene: TRBJ2-5; CDR3aa: CASGPLAEQETQYF; CDR3nt: TGTGCCAGCGGGCCTTTGGCAGAGCAAGAGACCCAGTACTTC
abundance: NA; d_gene: NA; v_gene: TRBV9; j_gene: TRBJ2-5; CDR3aa: CASSPRTVAMGETQYF; CDR3nt: TGTGCCAGCAGCCCTAGGACAGTAGCCATGGGGGAGACCCAGTACTTC
abundance: many; d_gene: NA; v_gene: TRBV6-1; j_gene: TRBJ2-3; CDR3aa: CASTQQGRASDTQYF; CDR3nt: TGTGCCAGCACCCAACAGGGAAGGGCTTCGGATACGCAGTATTTT
abundance: NA; d_gene: NA; v_gene: TRBV28; j_gene: TRBJ2-7; CDR3aa: CASSSRDGISYEQYF; CDR3nt: TGTGCCAGCAGTTCACGCGACGGAATCTCCTACGAGCAGTACTTC
abundance: many; d_gene: NA; v_gene: TRBV7-9; j_gene: TRBJ1-4; CDR3aa: CASSSSTGNEKLFF; CDR3nt: TGTGCCAGCAGCTCATCGACAGGAAACGAAAAACTGTTTTTT
abundance: NA; d_gene: NA; v_gene: TRBV19; j_gene: TRBJ1-5; CDR3aa: CASISLGGSNQPQHF; CDR3nt: TGTGCCAGTATCAGTCTGGGCGGAAGCAATCAGCCCCAGCATTTT
abundance: NA; d_gene: NA; v_gene: TRBV6-5; j_gene: TRBJ2-4; CDR3aa: CASSYRGATYF; CDR3nt: TGTGCCAGCAGTTACCGGGGGGCCACATACTTC
abundance: NA; d_gene: NA; v_gene: TRBV7-9; j_gene: TRBJ1-6; CDR3aa: CASSLEAGRNSPLHF; CDR3nt: TGTGCCAGCAGCTTAGAGGCAGGGCGTAATTCACCCCTCCACTTT
abundance: many; d_gene: NA; v_gene: TRBV5-1; j_gene: TRBJ1-5; CDR3aa: CASSFPANNQPQHF; CDR3nt: TGCGCCAGCAGCTTTCCAGCCAACAATCAGCCCCAGCATTTT
abundance: few; d_gene: TRBD1; v_gene: TRBV9; j_gene: TRBJ2-2; CDR3aa: CASSVAGTGSGELFF; CDR3nt: TGTGCCAGCAGCGTAGCGGGGACAGGCTCCGGGGAGCTGTTTTTT
abundance: NA; d_gene: NA; v_gene: TRBV29-1; j_gene: TRBJ2-1; CDR3aa: CSVESGSSGQFF; CDR3nt: TGCAGCGTTGAATCGGGATCCTCCGGGCAGTTCTTC
abundance: few; d_gene: NA; v_gene: TRBV27; j_gene: TRBJ1-5; CDR3aa: CASSSLGQFNQPQHF; CDR3nt: TGTGCCAGCAGTTCTCTTGGACAGTTCAATCAGCCCCAGCATTTT
abundance: many; d_gene: TRBD1; v_gene: TRBV28; j_gene: TRBJ2-7; CDR3aa: CASSLGRTGGYEQYF; CDR3nt: TGTGCCAGCAGTTTGGGGAGGACAGGGGGCTACGAGCAGTACTTC
abundance: many; d_gene: NA; v_gene: TRBV28; j_gene: TRBJ2-7; CDR3aa: CASSFGHSYEQYF; CDR3nt: TGTGCCAGCAGTTTCGGCCACTCCTACGAGCAGTACTTC
abundance: many; d_gene: NA; v_gene: TRBV12-3/TRBV12-4; j_gene: TRBJ2-4; CDR3aa: CASSLGPRTKNIQYF; CDR3nt: TGTGCCAGCAGTTTAGGTCCCCGGACCAAAAACATTCAGTACTTC
abundance: many; d_gene: NA; v_gene: TRBV7-9; j_gene: TRBJ1-1; CDR3aa: CASSPGVKAFF; CDR3nt: TGTGCCAGCAGCCCCGGGGTGAAAGCTTTCTTT
abundance: once; d_gene: NA; v_gene: TRBV19; j_gene: TRBJ2-6; CDR3aa: CASSIVVSGANVLTF; CDR3nt: TGTGCCAGTAGTATAGTCGTCTCTGGGGCCAACGTCCTGACTTTC
abundance: NA; d_gene: TRBD2; v_gene: TRBV27; j_gene: TRBJ2-1; CDR3aa: CASSFTTSGNNEQFF; CDR3nt: TGTGCCAGCAGTTTTACGACTAGCGGGAACAATGAGCAGTTCTTC
abundance: few; d_gene: TRBD2; v_gene: TRBV2; j_gene: TRBJ2-4; CDR3aa: CASRTTSAKNIQYF; CDR3nt: TGTGCCAGCAGGACGACTAGCGCAAAAAACATTCAGTACTTC